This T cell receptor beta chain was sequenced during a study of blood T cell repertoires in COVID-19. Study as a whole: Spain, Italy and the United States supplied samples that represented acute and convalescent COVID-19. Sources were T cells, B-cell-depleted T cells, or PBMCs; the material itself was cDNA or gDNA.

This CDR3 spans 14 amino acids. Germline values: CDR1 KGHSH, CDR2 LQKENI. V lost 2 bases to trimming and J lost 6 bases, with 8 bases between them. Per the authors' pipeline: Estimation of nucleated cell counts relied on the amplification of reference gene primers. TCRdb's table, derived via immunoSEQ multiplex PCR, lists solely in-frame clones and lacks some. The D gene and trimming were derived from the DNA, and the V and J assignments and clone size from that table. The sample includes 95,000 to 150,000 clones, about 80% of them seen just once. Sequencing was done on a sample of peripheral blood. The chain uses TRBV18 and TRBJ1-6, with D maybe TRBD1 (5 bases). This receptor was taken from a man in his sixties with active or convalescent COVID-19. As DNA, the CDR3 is TGTGCCAGCTCACCAGGGGGGGGTAATTCACCCCTCCACTTT. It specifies CASSPGGGNSPLHF.